This TCR beta chain was recovered during a study of T cells in Graves' hyperthyroidism and ophthalmopathy. Germline CDR1 and CDR2: KGHDR and SFDVKD. CDR3 length: 17 amino acids. Trimming stripped 1 base from V and 0 bases from J, with 14 bases between. From RNA transcripts, TCR beta CDR3 regions were amplified. TCR CDR3 regions were first amplified by RT-PCR with HTBI primers. MiXCR, run by TCRdb on the multiplex PCR reads, gives a single entry per CDR3 protein. This sample has 700,000 to 850,000 distinct CDR3 sequences, with roughly a third found just once. The source is a woman between 40 and 50 years old with Graves' hyperthyroidism. V gene TRBV24-1 combines with J gene TRBJ1-2; TRBD1 might be the D (6 bases). The specimen was blood. The CDR3 DNA follows: TGTGCCACCAGTGATTTCGGCCAGGGGACCGCTAACTATGGCTACACCTTC. Translation gives CATSDFGQGTANYGYTF.